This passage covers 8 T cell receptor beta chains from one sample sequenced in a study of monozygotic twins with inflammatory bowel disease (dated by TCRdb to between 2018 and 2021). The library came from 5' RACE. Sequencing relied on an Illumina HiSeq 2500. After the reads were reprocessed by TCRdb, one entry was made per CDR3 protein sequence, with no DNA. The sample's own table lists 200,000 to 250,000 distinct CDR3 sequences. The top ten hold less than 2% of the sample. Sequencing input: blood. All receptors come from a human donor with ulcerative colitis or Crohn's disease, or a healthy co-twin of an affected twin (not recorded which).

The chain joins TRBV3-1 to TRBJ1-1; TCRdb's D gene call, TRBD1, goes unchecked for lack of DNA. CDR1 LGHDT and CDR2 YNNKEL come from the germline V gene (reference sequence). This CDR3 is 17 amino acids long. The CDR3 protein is CASSSRQGAQSSVEAFF.

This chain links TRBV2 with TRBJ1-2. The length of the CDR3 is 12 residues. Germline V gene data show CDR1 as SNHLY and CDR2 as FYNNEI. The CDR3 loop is CASSASRSGYTF.

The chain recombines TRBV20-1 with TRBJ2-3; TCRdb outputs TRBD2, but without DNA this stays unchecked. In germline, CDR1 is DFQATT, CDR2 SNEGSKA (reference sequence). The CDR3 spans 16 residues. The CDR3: CSARDWLAGVADTQYF.

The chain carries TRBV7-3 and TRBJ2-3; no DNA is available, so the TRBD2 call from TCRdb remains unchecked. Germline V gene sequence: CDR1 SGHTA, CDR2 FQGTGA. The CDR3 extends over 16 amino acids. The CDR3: CASSLTSGGAPDTQYF.

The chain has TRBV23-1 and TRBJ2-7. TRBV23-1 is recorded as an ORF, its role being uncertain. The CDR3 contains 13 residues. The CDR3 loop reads CASSTGASYEQYF.

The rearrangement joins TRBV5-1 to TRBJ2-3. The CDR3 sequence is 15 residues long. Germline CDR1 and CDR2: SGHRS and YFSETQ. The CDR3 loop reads CASSLTTVSTDTQYF.

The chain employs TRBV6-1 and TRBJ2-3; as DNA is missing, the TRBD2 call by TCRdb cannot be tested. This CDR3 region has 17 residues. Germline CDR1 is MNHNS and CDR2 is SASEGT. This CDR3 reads CASSEARLAGSADTQYF.

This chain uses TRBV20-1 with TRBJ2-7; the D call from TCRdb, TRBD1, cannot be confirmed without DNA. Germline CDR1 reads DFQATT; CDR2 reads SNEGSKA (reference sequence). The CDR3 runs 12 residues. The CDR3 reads CSARENTGEQYF.